The T cell receptor beta chain described here comes from a study of shared clonotypes between healthy human individuals. The wider study: The study drew on a couple of women and a few men aged 18 to 49 as donors. Notes on the study in general: Non-shared clonotypes were found to have lower generation probabilities than the clonotypes that were shared by all four of the sorted-subset donors.

The germline gives CDR1 SGHDT, CDR2 YYEEEE. The CDR3 covers 14 residues. V was shortened by 4 bases and J by 5 bases, with 15 bases between the two germline ends. Regarding this clone: Its antigen is unknown.

Clones were read by immunoSEQ multiplex PCR, and TCRdb kept only the in-frame ones, dropping some. This table holds approximately 2.3 million clones, just over 90% found once. Sequences were obtained from naive CD4+ T cells from PBMCs. Subset indicated: CD45RA+ positively selected. This chain links TRBV5-6 with TRBJ1-1; D is possibly TRBD1 (6 bases). The TCR sequence derives from a man between 18 and 35 years old in good health. Some clones in this sample may be carry-over from other donors' samples. CDR3 nucleotide sequence: TGTGCCAGCAGCCGTCCACGGAGGGGGACTGAAGCTTTCTTT. Its translation is CASSRPRRGTEAFF. Combining the CDR3 with reference TRBV5-6 and TRBJ1-1 gives the whole variable domain DAGVTQSPTHLIKTRGQQVTLRCSPKSGHDTVSWYQQALGQGPQFIFQYYEEEERQRGNFPDRFSGHQFPNYSSELNVNALLLGDSALYLCASSRPRRGTEAFFGQGTRLTVV.